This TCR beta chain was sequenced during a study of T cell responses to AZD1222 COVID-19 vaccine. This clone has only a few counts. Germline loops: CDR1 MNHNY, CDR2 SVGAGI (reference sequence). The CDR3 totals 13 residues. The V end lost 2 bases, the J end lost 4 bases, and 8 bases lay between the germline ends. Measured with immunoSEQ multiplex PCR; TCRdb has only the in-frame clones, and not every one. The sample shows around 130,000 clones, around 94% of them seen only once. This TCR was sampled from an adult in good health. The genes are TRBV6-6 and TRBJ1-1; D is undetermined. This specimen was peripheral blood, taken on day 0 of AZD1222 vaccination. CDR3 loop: CASSYRDGTEAFF. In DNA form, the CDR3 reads TGTGCCAGCAGTTACAGGGATGGCACTGAAGCTTTCTTT.